A single sample is the source of the 27 T cell receptor beta chains below, sequenced in a study of T cell responses to AZD1222 COVID-19 vaccine. TCRdb keeps only in-frame clones here, not all; method: immunoSEQ multiplex PCR. The sample shows about 150,000 clones, about 91% of them seen only once. The source was peripheral blood, collected on day 0 of AZD1222 vaccination. The receptor set was obtained from an adult in good health.

The V gene is TRBV6-1, the J gene TRBJ1-1; D unresolved. V was cut by 1 base and J by 4 bases, with 22 bases left in between. CDR3 length: 18 residues. Germline V gives CDR1 MNHNS, CDR2 SASEGT. The CDR3 loop reads CASSEVGNRMGSATEAFF. CDR3 sequence (DNA): TGTGCCAGCAGTGAAGTGGGAAACCGCATGGGGTCGGCCACTGAAGCTTTCTTT.

The chain couples TRBV27 to TRBJ2-1; the match to TRBD2 covers 10 bases. CDR1 is MNHEY and CDR2 is SMNVEV in the germline V gene (reference sequence). The CDR3 spans 17 residues. Trimming took 3 bases from V and 5 from J; bases not matched to a gene: 10. In DNA form, the CDR3 reads TGTGCCAGCAGTTTTCTAGTAGCGGGAGGCCTAAACAATGAGCAGTTCTTC. It is translated as CASSFLVAGGLNNEQFF.

The rearrangement uses TRBV9 and TRBJ1-1; tentative D call: TRBD1 (6 bases). Trimming removed 1 base at V and 5 bases at J, with 18 bases between. Germline V CDR1 and CDR2: SGDLS, YYNGEE. The CDR3 loop spans 16 amino acids. The CDR3 sequence is CASSVTTSGGSTEAFF. The CDR3 DNA follows: TGTGCCAGCAGCGTAACCACTTCGGGGGGCAGTACTGAAGCTTTCTTT.

This chain joins TRBV7-3 and TRBJ2-1; TRBD2 is a possible D gene (5 bases). The CDR3 extends over 14 amino acids. The V end was cut by 3 bases, the J end by 4 bases, with 10 bases between. Germline lookup yields CDR1 SGHTA and CDR2 FQGTGA. In nucleotides, the CDR3 is TGTGCCAGCAGCTTGGAACTAGATTACAATGAGCAGTTCTTC. Translating it yields CASSLELDYNEQFF.

The chain recombines TRBV6-6 with TRBJ2-6; D might be TRBD1 (5 bases). Germline CDR1 MNHNY, CDR2 SVGAGI (reference sequence). The CDR3 covers 16 residues. The germline V and J ends were trimmed by 7 bases and 4 bases, with 17 bases remaining between them. Here the CDR3 DNA reads TGTGCCAGCACCCAGAACCAGGGTTCCGGGGCCAACGTCCTGACTTTC. This translates into CASTQNQGSGANVLTF.

The chain employs TRBV7-3 and TRBJ2-1; 10 nucleotides align to TRBD2. The CDR3 length is 19 residues. Trimming at V came to 4 bases and at J to 5 bases, leaving 17 bases not matched to a gene. Germline-derived CDR1 and CDR2 are SGHTA and FQGTGA. This CDR3 is CASSSRTGIGTSVNNEQFF. The CDR3, as DNA: TGTGCCAGCAGCTCTAGGACAGGGATTGGGACTAGCGTCAACAATGAGCAGTTCTTC. Full variable domain (missing parts from reference TRBV7-3 and TRBJ2-1): GAGVSQTPSNKVTEKGKYVELRCDPISGHTALYWYRQSLGQGPEFLIYFQGTGAADDSGLPNDRFFAVRPEGSVSTLKIQRTERGDSAVYLCASSSRTGIGTSVNNEQFFGPGTRLTVL.

The chain joins TRBV11-2 to TRBJ2-7, with D unclear. Germline V gene data show CDR1 as SGHAT and CDR2 as FQNNGV. V lost 2 bases and J 2 bases, leaving 10 bases between the germline ends. This CDR3 comprises 14 residues. The CDR3 loop reads CASSLWPDAYEQYF. In nucleotides, the CDR3 is TGTGCCAGCAGCTTATGGCCCGACGCCTACGAGCAGTACTTC.

The chain combines TRBV25-1 with TRBJ2-7; tentative D call: TRBD1 (6 bases). Deletions cut 6 bases from V and 4 bases from J, with 13 bases between. The CDR3 has 13 amino acids. The V gene's germline CDR1 is MGHDK and CDR2 SYGVNS. The CDR3 region has the DNA TGTGCCAGCAGCCGGGACACCGGTTACGAGCAGTACTTC. This translates into CASSRDTGYEQYF.

The chain uses TRBV7-2 and TRBJ2-3, with D unclear. V was shortened by 3 bases and J by 0 bases, with 13 bases between the two germline ends. The V gene's germline CDR1 is SGHTA and CDR2 FQGNSA. This CDR3 region has 16 residues. The CDR3 region has the DNA TGTGCCAGCAGCTTCCAGAGCAGCTCTAGCACAGATACGCAGTATTTT. Residues: CASSFQSSSSTDTQYF. Complete variable domain (other parts from reference TRBV7-2 and TRBJ2-3): GAGVSQSPSNKVTEKGKDVELRCDPISGHTALYWYRQSLGQGLEFLIYFQGNSAPDKSGLPSDRFSAERTGGSVSTLTIQRTQQEDSAVYLCASSFQSSSSTDTQYFGPGTRLTVL.

This rearrangement joins TRBV28 to TRBJ1-5, with D hard to call. Germline-derived CDR1 and CDR2 are MDHEN and SYDVKM. The CDR3 spans 12 residues. Deletions cut 10 bases from V and 4 bases from J, with 11 bases between. CDR3 nucleotides: TGTGCCACCGCTCAGTTTAATCAGCCCCAGCATTTT. Its protein product is CATAQFNQPQHF.

This clone came up a few times. The chain recombines TRBV11-3 with TRBJ2-7, with 10 bases lining up with TRBD2. CDR1 SGHNT and CDR2 YENEEA come from the germline V gene. The V gene end was trimmed by 3 bases and the J gene end by 3 bases; junction bases not matched to a gene: 17. The CDR3 totals 19 residues. The CDR3 DNA reads TGTGCCAGCAGCTTTCATTTCTGGCCTAGCGGGAGCCTCCACTACGAGCAGTACTTC. This translates into CASSFHFWPSGSLHYEQYF.

This clone was seen once. This chain connects TRBV5-1 to TRBJ2-2; 9 bases are shared with TRBD1. The CDR3 sequence is 15 residues long. The V and J ends lost 2 bases and 6 bases, in that order; junction bases with no gene match: 5. CDR1 is SGHRS and CDR2 is YFSETQ in the germline V gene. CDR3 coding DNA: TGCGCCAGCAGCTTAACCGGGACAGGGTCCGGGGAGCTGTTTTTT. Protein sequence: CASSLTGTGSGELFF.

V and J are TRBV9 and TRBJ1-1; weak D call: TRBD1 (6 bases). This CDR3 comprises 14 residues. The V gene's germline CDR1 is SGDLS and CDR2 YYNGEE. Trimming left V 0 bases short and J 7 bases short, with 13 bases between. This CDR3 is CASSVVSGAREAFF. The CDR3 region has the DNA TGTGCCAGCAGCGTAGTTTCGGGGGCACGTGAAGCTTTCTTT.

This clone has just one count. This sequence joins TRBV11-3 and TRBJ2-1; no reliable D call. This CDR3 spans 15 amino acids. CDR1 is SGHNT and CDR2 is YENEEA in the germline V gene. Deletions cut 0 bases from V and 4 bases from J, with 10 bases between. CDR3 sequence: CASSLETSPYNEQFF. In nucleotides, the CDR3 is TGTGCCAGCAGCTTAGAGACCTCTCCTTACAATGAGCAGTTCTTC.

This sequence joins TRBV30 and TRBJ1-3; a weak D match, TRBD1 (5 bases). CDR1 is GTSNPN, CDR2 SVGIG, per germline (reference sequence). Trimming removed 7 bases from V and 1 base from J, with 14 bases in between. There are 14 residues in the CDR3. This chain's CDR3 is CAFSGRRSGNTIYF. The CDR3 DNA reads TGTGCCTTCTCAGGGAGGAGGTCTGGAAACACCATATATTTT.

The chain has TRBV28 and TRBJ1-1, with 11 bases lining up with TRBD1. With 3 bases clipped from V and 5 bases from J, the junction kept 8 bases outside the gene matches. Germline V gene lookup returns CDR1 MDHEN and CDR2 SYDVKM. The CDR3 is 16 amino acids. The CDR3 reads CASSFRTGGYLTEAFF. Written as DNA, the CDR3 is TGTGCCAGCAGTTTTCGGACAGGGGGCTATTTGACTGAAGCTTTCTTT.

The rearrangement links TRBV19 to TRBJ1-4, with TRBD1 identical over 9 bases. Germline V gene sequence: CDR1 LNHDA, CDR2 SQIVND (reference sequence). This CDR3 spans 18 amino acids. The junction had 10 bases not matched to a gene; V was cut back by 1 base and J by 4 bases. Written as DNA, the CDR3 is TGTGCCAGTAGTATAGTTCTACAGGGGGCTGGGAGTAATGAAAAACTGTTTTTT. This encodes CASSIVLQGAGSNEKLFF.

The rearrangement uses TRBV18 and TRBJ1-1; tentatively, D is TRBD1 (5 bases). The CDR3 is 17 residues long. Per the germline V gene, CDR1 is KGHSH and CDR2 is LQKENI. The V end was cut by 6 bases, the J end by 4 bases, with 24 bases between. The CDR3 sequence is CASSLGAGSRRGTEAFF. As DNA, the CDR3 is TGTGCCAGCTCTCTCGGGGCTGGGTCCCGGAGGGGCACTGAAGCTTTCTTT.

The V call is TRBV13, the J call TRBJ1-1, with 8 bases that match TRBD1. The J segment lost 7 bases and the V segment lost 5 bases, leaving 15 bases of the junction unmatched. The CDR3 extends over 16 amino acids. CDR1 and CDR2 (germline): PRHDT, FYEKMQ (reference sequence). The chain's CDR3 is CASSLQGQGAFGEAFF. Here the CDR3 DNA reads TGTGCCAGCAGCCTTCAGGGCCAGGGGGCTTTCGGTGAAGCTTTCTTT.

V usage is TRBV7-3 and J usage is TRBJ1-2, with D tentatively TRBD1 (6 bases). Germline CDR1 and CDR2: SGHTA and FQGTGA. The CDR3 sequence is 15 residues long. V was cut by 6 bases and J by 5 bases, with 19 bases left in between. CDR3 bases: TGTGCCAGCAGTCCTTCCGGACAGCTCAATTATGGCTACACCTTC. This translates into CASSPSGQLNYGYTF.

This chain joins TRBV5-1 and TRBJ1-6, with D tentatively TRBD1 (5 bases). Germline-derived CDR1 and CDR2 are SGHRS and YFSETQ. The V end lost 0 bases, the J end lost 6 bases, and 16 bases lay between the germline ends. This CDR3 region has 17 residues. In DNA form, the CDR3 reads TGCGCCAGCAGCTTGGAGACAGTCCGGGACCCTAATTCACCCCTCCACTTT. Its translation: CASSLETVRDPNSPLHF.

The chain employs TRBV27 and TRBJ1-5; TRBD1 matches at 9 bases. J gave up 2 bases and V 4 bases, and 12 bases lay outside the gene matches. This CDR3 is built from 18 residues. Germline CDR1 reads MNHEY; CDR2 reads SMNVEV (reference sequence). The CDR3 DNA follows: TGTGCCAGCAGTTCCACTCCCCCTACAGGGGGCGGCAATCAGCCCCAGCATTTT. Amino acid sequence: CASSSTPPTGGGNQPQHF.

The chain recombines TRBV24-1 with TRBJ1-4; TRBD1 is a possible D gene (5 bases). Germline V gene sequence: CDR1 KGHDR, CDR2 SFDVKD. Between the trimmed V and J ends, which lost 10 bases and 4 bases, there was a span of 15 bases. The CDR3 spans 14 residues. The CDR3 DNA is TGTGCCACTGAACTTCGGGGGAGTAATGAAAAACTGTTTTTT. It specifies CATELRGSNEKLFF.

This clone was seen a handful of times. This chain connects TRBV6-5 to TRBJ1-2, with D perhaps TRBD1 (6 bases). This CDR3 has 15 amino acids. Per germline, CDR1 MNHEY and CDR2 SVGAGI. Trimming cost V 0 bases and J 5 bases, with 13 bases left between them. CDR3 in amino acids: CASSYSRTVPYGYTF. The CDR3 nucleotides are TGTGCCAGCAGTTACTCGCGGACAGTCCCATATGGCTACACCTTC.

The chain carries TRBV5-1 and TRBJ2-5; 8 nucleotides agree with TRBD1. The CDR3 consists of 15 residues. Losses at the gene ends were 2 bases for V and 2 bases for J; bases not matched to a gene: 5. Germline CDR1 reads SGHRS; CDR2 reads YFSETQ. DNA of the CDR3: TGCGCCAGCAGCTTACAGGGGGGTGATCAAGAGACCCAGTACTTC. Amino acids: CASSLQGGDQETQYF.

CDR3 sequence reads: CASSSRGGSEAFF. The CDR3 nucleotides are TGTGCCAGTAGTAGCCGGGGAGGGAGTGAAGCTTTCTTT. The V call is TRBV19, the J call TRBJ1-1; D is ambiguous. Trimming took off 4 bases at V and 7 bases at J, with 13 bases between the two ends. CDR3 size: 13 residues. Germline CDR1 reads LNHDA; CDR2 reads SQIVND (reference sequence).

The J gene is TRBJ1-2, the V gene TRBV7-2; 7 bases map to TRBD1. With V trimmed by 5 bases and J by 10 bases, 13 bases remained unmatched. CDR1 is SGHTA, CDR2 FQGNSA, per germline. The CDR3 totals 14 residues. Written as DNA, the CDR3 is TGTGCCAGCAGCAGTTATACAGGGGTACGTTACTACACCTTC. Protein sequence: CASSSYTGVRYYTF.